This T cell receptor beta chain was captured in a study of memory CD4+ T cells and cytomegalovirus serostatus. As concerns this clone: Its specificity is unknown.

The CDR3 contains 14 residues. Trimming shortened V by 6 bases and J by 3 bases, and 12 bases separated the two germline ends. Germline CDR1 MNHEY, CDR2 SMNVEV (reference sequence). General study results and limits: 67 of 164 known CMV-associated TCRbeta sequences appeared in CD4+ memory. Repertoires predicted CMV serostatus with median bootstrapped AUC of approximately 0.94.

The data were produced by immunoSEQ multiplex PCR, yet TCRdb's version contains in-frame clones alone and is incomplete. The repertoire holds 45,000 or so clones, with 79% as singletons. Single viable CD3+CD4+CD8-CD45RO+ cells were sorted as the memory CD4+ T cells. This sequence joins TRBV27 and TRBJ1-5, with a tentative D call TRBD1 (6 bases). The source material was memory CD4+ T cells from blood. This TCR was sampled from an adult in good health and CMV-seronegative. The CDR3, as DNA: TGTGCCAGCAGCGCTAGGGACACCAATCAGCCCCAGCATTTT. It is translated as CASSARDTNQPQHF.